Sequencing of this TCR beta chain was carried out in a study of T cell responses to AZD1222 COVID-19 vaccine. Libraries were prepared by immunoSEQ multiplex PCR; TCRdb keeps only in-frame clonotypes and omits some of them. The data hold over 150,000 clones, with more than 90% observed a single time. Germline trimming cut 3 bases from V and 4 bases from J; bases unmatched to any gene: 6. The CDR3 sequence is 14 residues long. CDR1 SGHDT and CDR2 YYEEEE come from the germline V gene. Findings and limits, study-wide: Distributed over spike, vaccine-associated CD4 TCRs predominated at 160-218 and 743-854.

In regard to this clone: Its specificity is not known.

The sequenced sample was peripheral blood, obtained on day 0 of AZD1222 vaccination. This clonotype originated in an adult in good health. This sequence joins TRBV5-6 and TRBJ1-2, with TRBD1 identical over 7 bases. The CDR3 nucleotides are TGTGCCAGCAGCTCCCGAGGGACAGTCTATGGCTACACCTTC. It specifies CASSSRGTVYGYTF. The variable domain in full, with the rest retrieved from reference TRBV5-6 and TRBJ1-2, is DAGVTQSPTHLIKTRGQQVTLRCSPKSGHDTVSWYQQALGQGPQFIFQYYEEEERQRGNFPDRFSGHQFPNYSSELNVNALLLGDSALYLCASSSRGTVYGYTFGSGTRLTVV.